These 23 T cell receptor beta chains were sequenced from one sample in a study of cytomegalovirus exposure and HLA in healthy donors. PCR primers comprised 60 Vbeta and 13 Jbeta primers. The protocol was immunoSEQ multiplex PCR, while the TCRdb copy is restricted to in-frame clones and leaves out a portion. Of some 150,000 clones listed, approximately 74% were seen once; the top ten hold around 4.1%. Sequencing was carried out using PBMCs. These receptors were taken from a man aged 18 to 30 in good health and CMV-seropositive.

The V call is TRBV2, the J call TRBJ2-5, with a weak D call TRBD2 (5 bases). Germline CDR1 reads SNHLY; CDR2 reads FYNNEI. V lost 0 bases and J lost 5, with 10 bases in between. The CDR3 covers 14 residues. CDR3 amino acids: CASSEAHGGETQYF. CDR3 DNA: TGTGCCAGCAGTGAAGCGCACGGAGGTGAGACCCAGTACTTC. Based on the CDR3 plus reference TRBV2 and TRBJ2-5, the full variable domain is EPEVTQTPSHQVTQMGQEVILRCVPISNHLYFYWYRQILGQKVEFLVSFYNNEISEKSEIFDDQFSVERPDGSNFTLKIRSTKLEDSAMYFCASSEAHGGETQYFGPGTRLLVL.

V is TRBV6-6 and J is TRBJ2-5, with 7 positions matching TRBD1. The J call may be faulty, since TRBJ2-7 better matches the DNA end. CDR1 MNHNY and CDR2 SVGAGI come from the germline V gene (reference sequence). The CDR3 totals 13 residues. CDR3 DNA: TGTGCCAGCAGTCCAACAGGGGCCTCCGAGCAGTACTTC. This encodes CASSPTGASEQYF.

J is TRBJ2-1 and V is TRBV29-1; D ambiguous. Germline assignment: CDR1 SQVTM and CDR2 ANQGSEA. Trimming left V 5 bases short and J 0 bases short, with 11 bases between. The CDR3 is made up of 14 amino acids. CDR3: CSVRAMSSYNEQFF. The CDR3 bases are TGCAGCGTTAGAGCGATGAGCTCCTACAATGAGCAGTTCTTC.

The chain joins TRBV7-2 to TRBJ1-3; D remains ambiguous. V was cut by 5 bases and J by 8 bases, with 13 bases left in between. The CDR3 totals 13 residues. The germline CDR1 and CDR2 sequences are SGHTA and FQGNSA. The CDR3 region has the DNA TGTGCCAGCAGCCAGAATCGCGGCGACACCATATATTTT. It codes for CASSQNRGDTIYF.

This clone was recorded a few times. V is TRBV19 and J is TRBJ2-7; perhaps TRBD1 as D (6 bases). The CDR3 runs to 13 residues. The germline V gene has CDR1 LNHDA and CDR2 SQIVND (reference sequence). The V end was cut by 4 bases, the J end by 2 bases, with 9 bases between. The DNA of the CDR3 is TGTGCCAGTAGTACCTCAGGGGCCTACGAGCAGTACTTC. Translated, it gives CASSTSGAYEQYF. Based on the CDR3 plus reference TRBV19 and TRBJ2-7, the full variable domain is DGGITQSPKYLFRKEGQNVTLSCEQNLNHDAMYWYRQDPGQGLRLIYYSQIVNDFQKGDIAEGYSVSREKKESFPLTVTSAQKNPTAFYLCASSTSGAYEQYFGPGTRLTVT.

For this clone: The junction departs from germline at one end; a sequencing error may be responsible. V and J are TRBV7-7 and TRBJ2-5; TRBD1 matches at 7 bases. The germline CDR1 and CDR2 sequences are SSHAT and FNYEAQ (reference sequence). The CDR3 contains 13 residues. The CDR3 sequence is CASTPAGGETQYF. Written as DNA, the CDR3 is TGTGCTAGCACCCCAGCAGGGGGAGAGACCCAGTACTTC.

The V call is TRBV5-1, the J call TRBJ1-1; D uncertain. The CDR3 loop spans 15 amino acids. The germline V and J ends were trimmed by 0 bases and 4 bases, with 13 bases remaining between them. CDR1 and CDR2 from the germline V gene are SGHRS and YFSETQ. CDR3 nucleotides: TGCGCCAGCAGCTTGGCTCCGGGGAGAGGCACTGAAGCTTTCTTT. It encodes CASSLAPGRGTEAFF.

This clone was recorded a few times. The rearrangement joins TRBV27 to TRBJ2-2, with TRBD1 identical over 12 bases. CDR3 size: 17 residues. CDR1 is MNHEY and CDR2 is SMNVEV in the germline V gene (reference sequence). V lost 2 bases, J lost 0 bases, and 1 base stayed unmatched. CDR3 residues: CASSLGTGGSNTGELFF. The CDR3 DNA is TGTGCCAGCAGTTTAGGGACAGGGGGCTCGAACACCGGGGAGCTGTTTTTT.

V is TRBV6-5 and J is TRBJ1-1, with 7 positions matching TRBD1. This CDR3 contains 13 residues. V was pared by 8 bases and J by 1 base, with 4 bases of the junction left unmatched. Germline V gene lookup returns CDR1 MNHEY and CDR2 SVGAGI. This CDR3 reads CASLRGRNTEAFF. In DNA form, the CDR3 reads TGTGCCAGCCTGAGGGGGCGGAACACTGAAGCTTTCTTT.

The sample holds a few counts of this clone. The CDR3 coding sequence is TGTGCCAGCTCACCGGACAGCCCTAGCAATCAGCCCCAGCATTTT. It encodes CASSPDSPSNQPQHF. The rearrangement uses TRBV18 and TRBJ1-5; TRBD1 might be the D (6 bases). CDR1 KGHSH and CDR2 LQKENI come from the germline V gene. V lost 3 bases and J 0 bases, leaving 9 bases between the germline ends. The CDR3 runs to 15 residues.

The V gene is TRBV5-1, the J gene TRBJ1-2, with 10 bases aligning to TRBD1. The CDR3 contains 13 residues. The J segment lost 8 bases and the V segment lost 3 bases, leaving 4 bases of the junction unmatched. Germline assignment: CDR1 SGHRS and CDR2 YFSETQ. The CDR3 DNA follows: TGCGCCAGCAGCTCGACAGGGGGCGAGGGCTACACCTTC. As protein: CASSSTGGEGYTF.

This chain connects TRBV13 to TRBJ2-7; 7 nucleotides line up with TRBD1. The length of the CDR3 is 13 residues. Germline trimming cut 8 bases from V and 3 bases from J; bases unmatched to any gene: 7. Germline V gene data show CDR1 as PRHDT and CDR2 as FYEKMQ (reference sequence). The CDR3 reads CASQETGIYEQYF. The CDR3 nucleotides are TGTGCCAGCCAAGAGACAGGGATCTACGAGCAGTACTTC.

In this sample, this clone turned up a few times. V and J are TRBV5-4 and TRBJ2-7, with unresolved D. Trimming pared 2 bases from V and 4 bases from J, leaving 10 bases between. This CDR3 has 13 amino acids. Germline CDR1 SGHNT, CDR2 YYREEE (reference sequence). The CDR3 region has the DNA TGTGCCAGCAGCTTCAGCGCAGTTTACGAGCAGTACTTC. Translating it yields CASSFSAVYEQYF.

CDR3 in DNA: TGTGCCAGCAGTTTCCCCCCAGGGGTGGTAAATTGCACTGAAGCTTTCTTT. Amino acids: CASSFPPGVVNCTEAFF. The rearrangement joins TRBV28 to TRBJ1-1; D perhaps matches TRBD1 (6 bases). The V gene lost 3 bases and the J gene lost 4 bases, with 21 bases spanning the gap. Germline CDR1 and CDR2: MDHEN and SYDVKM. The CDR3 covers 17 residues.

The rearrangement uses TRBV4-2 and TRBJ2-7; 8 bases are shared with TRBD2. Per the germline V gene, CDR1 is LGHNA and CDR2 is YNFKEQ. This CDR3 has 15 amino acids. V lost 5 bases to trimming and J lost 7 bases; unmatched junction nucleotides: 13. This CDR3 is CASSWREREIEEQYF. CDR3 bases: TGTGCCAGCAGCTGGCGGGAGCGGGAGATAGAAGAGCAGTACTTC.

The genes are TRBV5-1 and TRBJ1-4; TRBD1 aligns across 10 bases. J gave up 7 bases and V 4 bases, and 10 bases lay outside the gene matches. The CDR3 is 16 residues long. CDR1 is SGHRS, CDR2 YFSETQ, per germline. The CDR3 nucleotides read TGCGCCAGCAGCGCATCGACAGGGGGCGATTTTGAAAAACTGTTTTTT. This translates into CASSASTGGDFEKLFF.

The chain uses TRBV6-5 and TRBJ2-2; 8 nucleotides align to TRBD1. Germline V lookup: CDR1 MNHEY, CDR2 SVGAGI. Trimming removed 8 bases from V and 4 bases from J; junction bases left unmatched: 3. This CDR3 is built from 13 residues. The CDR3 DNA follows: TGTGCCAGCGGACAGGGCGGCACCGGGGAGCTGTTTTTT. Protein sequence: CASGQGGTGELFF.

This clone has more than one count but fewer than ten. The V gene is TRBV9, the J gene TRBJ2-3, with D perhaps TRBD1 (6 bases). The CDR3 spans 14 residues. Trimming pared 4 bases from V and 10 bases from J, leaving 19 bases between. The germline gives CDR1 SGDLS, CDR2 YYNGEE. CDR3 loop: CASSIDRTGSAQYF. DNA of the CDR3: TGTGCCAGCAGCATCGACAGGACGGGGTCGGCGCAGTATTTT.

The chain employs TRBV4-3 and TRBJ2-6; D gene ambiguous. The germline CDR1 and CDR2 sequences are LGHNA and YSLEER. The CDR3 covers 17 residues. V lost 0 bases and J 0 bases, leaving 9 bases between the germline ends. CDR3 bases: TGCGCCAGCAGCCAAGAGCAAGCGACCTCTGGGGCCAACGTCCTGACTTTC. It codes for CASSQEQATSGANVLTF.

This clone has just one count. Here the CDR3 reads CASSGLASEQYF. CDR3 nucleotide sequence: TGTGCCAGCAGTGGACTAGCGAGCGAGCAGTACTTC. The chain combines TRBV27 with TRBJ2-7, with 9 nucleotides matching TRBD2. Losses at the gene ends were 5 bases for V and 6 bases for J; bases not matched to a gene: 2. Germline values: CDR1 MNHEY, CDR2 SMNVEV (reference sequence). This CDR3 contains 12 residues.

V and J are TRBV27 and TRBJ2-2; D remains unclear. V was clipped by 2 bases and J by 6 bases, with 7 bases between them. There are 13 residues in the CDR3. In germline, CDR1 is MNHEY, CDR2 SMNVEV (reference sequence). This CDR3 is CASSLGSPGELFF. The CDR3 region has the DNA TGTGCCAGCAGTTTAGGTAGTCCCGGGGAGCTGTTTTTT.

The chain is built from TRBV5-8 and TRBJ2-1; 11 positions match TRBD1. CDR3 length: 16 amino acids. Germline V CDR1 and CDR2: SGHTS, YDEGEE. J was trimmed by 9 bases and V by 2 bases; bases with no gene match: 10. CDR3 DNA sequence: TGTGCCAGCAGCTTTTGGAGCGGGACAGGGGGTGGTGAGCAGTTCTTC. It is translated as CASSFWSGTGGGEQFF. Full variable domain (remainder filled in from reference TRBV5-8 and TRBJ2-1): EAGVTQSPTHLIKTRGQQATLRCSPISGHTSVYWYQQALGLGLQFLLWYDEGEERNRGNFPPRFSGRQFPNYSSELNVNALELEDSALYLCASSFWSGTGGGEQFFGPGTRLTVL.

The table lists this clone with a few counts. V usage is TRBV19 and J usage is TRBJ1-1; D remains unclear. The V gene's germline CDR1 is LNHDA and CDR2 SQIVND (reference sequence). This CDR3 spans 15 amino acids. Deletions cut 6 bases from V and 1 base from J, with 15 bases between. CDR3 DNA: TGTGCCAGTAGCCTACTTCGAGTCCGGAACACTGAAGCTTTCTTT. It yields the protein CASSLLRVRNTEAFF.